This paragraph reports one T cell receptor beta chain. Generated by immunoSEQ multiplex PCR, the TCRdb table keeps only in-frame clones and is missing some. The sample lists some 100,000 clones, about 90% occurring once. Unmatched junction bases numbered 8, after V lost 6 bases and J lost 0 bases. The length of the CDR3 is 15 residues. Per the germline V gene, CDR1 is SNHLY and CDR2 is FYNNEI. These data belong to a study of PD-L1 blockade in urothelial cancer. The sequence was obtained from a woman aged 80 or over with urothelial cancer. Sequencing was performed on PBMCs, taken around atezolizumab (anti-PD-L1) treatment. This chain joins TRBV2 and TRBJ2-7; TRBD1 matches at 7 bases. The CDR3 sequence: CASSRDSPSSYEQYF. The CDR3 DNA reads TGTGCCAGCAGCCGGGACAGCCCAAGCTCCTACGAGCAGTACTTC. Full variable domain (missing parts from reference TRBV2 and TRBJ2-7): EPEVTQTPSHQVTQMGQEVILRCVPISNHLYFYWYRQILGQKVEFLVSFYNNEISEKSEIFDDQFSVERPDGSNFTLKIRSTKLEDSAMYFCASSRDSPSSYEQYFGPGTRLTVT.